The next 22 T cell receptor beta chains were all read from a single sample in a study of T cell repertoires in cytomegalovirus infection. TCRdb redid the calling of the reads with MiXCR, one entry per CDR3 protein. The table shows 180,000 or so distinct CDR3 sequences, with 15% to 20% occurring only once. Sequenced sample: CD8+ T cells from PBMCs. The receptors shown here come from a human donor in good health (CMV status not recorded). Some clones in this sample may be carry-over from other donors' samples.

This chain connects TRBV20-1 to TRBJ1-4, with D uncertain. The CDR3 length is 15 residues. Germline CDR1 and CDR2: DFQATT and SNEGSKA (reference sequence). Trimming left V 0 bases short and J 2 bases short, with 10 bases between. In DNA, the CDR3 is TGCAGTGCTAGAGATATGGGAGCTACTAATGAAAAACTGTTTTTT. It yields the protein CSARDMGATNEKLFF.

CDR3 in amino acids: CSVSGANTEAFF. The CDR3 DNA follows: TGCAGCGTTTCCGGGGCGAACACTGAAGCTTTCTTT. V gene TRBV29-1 combines with J gene TRBJ1-1, with D tentatively TRBD1 (5 bases). This CDR3 region has 12 residues. Germline assignment: CDR1 SQVTM and CDR2 ANQGSEA. V lost 5 bases and J 1 base, leaving 8 bases between the germline ends.

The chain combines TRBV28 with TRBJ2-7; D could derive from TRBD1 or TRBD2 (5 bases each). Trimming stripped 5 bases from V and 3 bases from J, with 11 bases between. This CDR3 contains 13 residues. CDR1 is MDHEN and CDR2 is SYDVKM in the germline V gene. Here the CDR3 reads CASSKMRGYEQYF. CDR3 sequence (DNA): TGTGCCAGCAGTAAGATGAGGGGCTACGAGCAGTACTTC.

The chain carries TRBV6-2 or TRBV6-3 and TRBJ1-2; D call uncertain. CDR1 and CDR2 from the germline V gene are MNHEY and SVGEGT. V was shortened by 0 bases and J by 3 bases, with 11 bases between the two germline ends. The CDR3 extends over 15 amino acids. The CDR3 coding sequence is TGTGCCAGCAGTTACTCGATTTCCAGAGACTATGGCTACACCTTC. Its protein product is CASSYSISRDYGYTF.

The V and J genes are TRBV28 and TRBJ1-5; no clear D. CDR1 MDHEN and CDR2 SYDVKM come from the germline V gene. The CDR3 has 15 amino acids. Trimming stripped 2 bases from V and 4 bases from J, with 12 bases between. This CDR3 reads CASSLKGFQNQPQHF. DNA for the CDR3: TGTGCCAGCAGTTTAAAGGGTTTCCAGAATCAGCCCCAGCATTTT.

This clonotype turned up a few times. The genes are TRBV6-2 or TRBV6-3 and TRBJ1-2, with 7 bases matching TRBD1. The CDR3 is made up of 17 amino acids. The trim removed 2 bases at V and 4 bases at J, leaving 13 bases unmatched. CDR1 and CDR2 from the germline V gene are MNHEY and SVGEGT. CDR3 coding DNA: TGTGCCAGCAGTTACGCTACTCCGGGACAGTCGCCCTATGGCTACACCTTC. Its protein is CASSYATPGQSPYGYTF.

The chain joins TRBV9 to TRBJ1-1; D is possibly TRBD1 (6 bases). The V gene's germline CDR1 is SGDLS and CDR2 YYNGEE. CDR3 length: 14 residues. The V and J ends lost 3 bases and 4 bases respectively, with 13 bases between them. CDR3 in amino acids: CASSGTGLGTEAFF. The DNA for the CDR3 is TGTGCCAGCAGCGGCACAGGGCTAGGCACTGAAGCTTTCTTT.

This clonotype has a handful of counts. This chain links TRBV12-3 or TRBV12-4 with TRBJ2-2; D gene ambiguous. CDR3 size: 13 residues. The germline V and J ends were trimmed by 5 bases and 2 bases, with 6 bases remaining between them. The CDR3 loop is CASSPINTGELFF. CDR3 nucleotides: TGTGCCAGCAGTCCTATTAACACCGGGGAGCTGTTTTTT.

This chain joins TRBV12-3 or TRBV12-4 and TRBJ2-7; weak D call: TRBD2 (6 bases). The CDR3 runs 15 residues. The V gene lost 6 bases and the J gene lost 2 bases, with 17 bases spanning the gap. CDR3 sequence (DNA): TGTGCCAGCAGCTTGGGGGGACGGGATGCCTACGAGCAGTACTTC. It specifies CASSLGGRDAYEQYF.

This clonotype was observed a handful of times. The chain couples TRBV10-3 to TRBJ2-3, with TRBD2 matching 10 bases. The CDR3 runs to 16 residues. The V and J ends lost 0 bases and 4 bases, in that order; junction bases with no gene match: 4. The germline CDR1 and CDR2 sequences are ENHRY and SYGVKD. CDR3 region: CAISESSGGAADTQYF. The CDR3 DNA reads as TGTGCCATCAGTGAGTCGAGCGGGGGGGCGGCAGATACGCAGTATTTT.

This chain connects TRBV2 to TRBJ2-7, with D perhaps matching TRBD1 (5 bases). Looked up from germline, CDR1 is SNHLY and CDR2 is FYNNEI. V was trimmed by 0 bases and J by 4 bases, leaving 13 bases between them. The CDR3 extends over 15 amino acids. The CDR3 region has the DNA TGTGCCAGCAGTGAAGCGCTTCGCAGGGCGTACGAGCAGTACTTC. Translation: CASSEALRRAYEQYF.

The CDR3: CASSPGGSPLHF. The CDR3 DNA is TGTGCCAGCAGTCCCGGGGGTTCACCCCTCCACTTT. The chain carries TRBV6-6 and TRBJ1-6, with a possible D match to TRBD1 (5 bases). The germline V gene encodes CDR1 MNHNY and CDR2 SVGAGI (reference sequence). Trimming cost V 5 bases and J 9 bases, with 8 bases left between them. This CDR3 is 12 amino acids long.

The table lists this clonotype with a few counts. Here the CDR3 DNA reads TGCAGTGCTAGAGATCCGGGGGGTGGTCAGCCCCAGCATTTT. Its translation is CSARDPGGGQPQHF. The J gene is TRBJ1-5, the V gene TRBV20-1; the D gene is possibly TRBD1 (5 bases). V lost 0 bases, J lost 6 bases, and 12 bases lay in between. In germline, CDR1 is DFQATT, CDR2 SNEGSKA (reference sequence). This CDR3 has 14 residues.

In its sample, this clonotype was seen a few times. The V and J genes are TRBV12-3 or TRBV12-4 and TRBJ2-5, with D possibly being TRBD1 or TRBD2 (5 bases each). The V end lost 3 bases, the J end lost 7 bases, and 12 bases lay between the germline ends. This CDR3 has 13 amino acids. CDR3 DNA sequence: TGTGCCAGCAGTTTGCCGGGACGGGGGACCCAGTACTTC. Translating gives CASSLPGRGTQYF.

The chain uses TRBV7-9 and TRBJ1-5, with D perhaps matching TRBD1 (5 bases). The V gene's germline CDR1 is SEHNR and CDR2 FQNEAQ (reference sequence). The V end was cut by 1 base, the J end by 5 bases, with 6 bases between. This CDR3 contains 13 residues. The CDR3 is CASSLGDDQPQHF. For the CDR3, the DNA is TGTGCCAGCAGCTTAGGGGACGATCAGCCCCAGCATTTT.

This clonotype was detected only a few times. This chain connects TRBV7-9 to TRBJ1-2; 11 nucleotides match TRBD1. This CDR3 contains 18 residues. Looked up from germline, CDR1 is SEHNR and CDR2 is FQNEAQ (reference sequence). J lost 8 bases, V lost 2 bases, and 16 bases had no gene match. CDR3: CASSLFGQGAPRIRGYTF. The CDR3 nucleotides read TGTGCCAGCAGCTTATTTGGACAGGGGGCACCAAGGATTAGAGGCTACACCTTC.

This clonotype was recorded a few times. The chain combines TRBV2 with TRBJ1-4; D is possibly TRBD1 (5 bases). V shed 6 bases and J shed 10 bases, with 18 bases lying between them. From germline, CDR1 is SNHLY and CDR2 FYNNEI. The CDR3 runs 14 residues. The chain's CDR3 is CASRTGQGFAKLFF. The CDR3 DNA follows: TGTGCCAGCAGGACCGGGCAGGGATTCGCAAAACTGTTTTTT.

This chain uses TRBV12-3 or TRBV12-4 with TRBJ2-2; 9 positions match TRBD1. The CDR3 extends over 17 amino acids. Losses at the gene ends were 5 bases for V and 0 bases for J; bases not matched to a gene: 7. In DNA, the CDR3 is TGTGCCAGCAGTCGGACAGGGGCCGCCGCGAACACCGGGGAGCTGTTTTTT. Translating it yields CASSRTGAAANTGELFF.

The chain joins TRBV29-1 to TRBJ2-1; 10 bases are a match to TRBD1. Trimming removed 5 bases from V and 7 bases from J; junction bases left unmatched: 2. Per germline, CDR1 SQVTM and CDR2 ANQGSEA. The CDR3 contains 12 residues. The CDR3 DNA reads TGCAGCGTTCGGGACAGGGGAAATGAGCAGTTCTTC. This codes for CSVRDRGNEQFF.

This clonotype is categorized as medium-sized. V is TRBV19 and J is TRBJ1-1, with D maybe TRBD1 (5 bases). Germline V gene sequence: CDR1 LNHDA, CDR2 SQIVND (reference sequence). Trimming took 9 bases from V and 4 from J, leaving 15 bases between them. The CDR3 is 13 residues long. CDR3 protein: CASEVGGSTEAFF. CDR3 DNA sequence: TGTGCCAGCGAGGTCGGGGGGAGCACTGAAGCTTTCTTT.

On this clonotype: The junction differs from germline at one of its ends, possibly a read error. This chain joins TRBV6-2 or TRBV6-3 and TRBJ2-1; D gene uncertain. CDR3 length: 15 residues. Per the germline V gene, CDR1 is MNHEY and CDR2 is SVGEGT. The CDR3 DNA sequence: TGTGCCCGCAGTTCCCCAGTAGGGCCGTACAATGAGCAGTTCTTC. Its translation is CARSSPVGPYNEQFF.

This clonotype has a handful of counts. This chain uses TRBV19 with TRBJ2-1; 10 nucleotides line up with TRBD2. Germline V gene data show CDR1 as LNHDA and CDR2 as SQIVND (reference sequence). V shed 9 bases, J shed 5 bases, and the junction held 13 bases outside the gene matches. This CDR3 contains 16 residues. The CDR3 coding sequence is TGTGCCAGCATGGAGTACGGACTAGCGGCAAACAATGAGCAGTTCTTC. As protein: CASMEYGLAANNEQFF.